The T cell receptor beta chain under discussion was sequenced for a study of T cell responses to AZD1222 COVID-19 vaccine. A word on this clone: Its specificity is unknown.

V lost 5 bases, J lost 2 bases, and 12 bases lay in between. This CDR3 is 14 amino acids long. CDR1 and CDR2 (germline): SGHTA, FQGNSA. The table came from immunoSEQ multiplex PCR; TCRdb's copy has only in-frame clones and leaves some out. The sample holds fewer than 200,000 clones, approximately 90% seen once. Study-level points and caveats: Most donors were white British and more were female, and clonal diversity was possibly underestimated. Rises in breadth and depth of Spike-specific TCRs came after two AZD1222 doses. Variant regions that are unmutated are reportedly the target of nearly half of spike-specific TCRs. The study sampled repertoires only after the peak T cell response.

The TCR sequence derives from an adult in good health. The sequences come from peripheral blood, collected on day 0 of MenACWY control vaccination. The chain has TRBV7-2 and TRBJ1-2; D is undetermined. CDR3 loop: CASSPLASNYGYTF. CDR3 coding DNA: TGTGCCAGCAGCCCCCTAGCGTCAAACTATGGCTACACCTTC.